This T cell receptor beta chain was observed in a study of blood T cell repertoires in COVID-19. Using immunoSEQ multiplex PCR, the repertoire was profiled, and TCRdb retains in-frame clones only, with some absent. The data contain some 250,000 clones, roughly 87% of them singletons. V lost 3 bases, J lost 7 bases, and 17 bases lay in between. The germline gives CDR1 KGHDR, CDR2 SFDVKD. The CDR3 loop spans 15 amino acids. The clonotype comes from a man in his fifties or sixties who had recovered from COVID-19. This sequence joins TRBV24-1 and TRBJ1-2; D possibly corresponds to TRBD1 (5 bases). Input material: peripheral blood. This CDR3 is CATSDTQNRDSGYTF. The CDR3 bases are TGTGCCACCAGTGATACACAGAACCGGGACTCTGGCTACACCTTC.